This T cell receptor (beta chain) was obtained from a study of blood T cells in healthy people across ages. Germline assignment: CDR1 MNHEY and CDR2 SVGEGT. The length of the CDR3 is 15 residues. The junction had 11 bases not matched to a gene; V was cut back by 2 bases and J by 10 bases. A sample-barcoded 5' primer and a J-beta primer mix were used in a second PCR of roughly 6 to 11 cycles. Using its own MiXCR run on the 5' RACE reads, TCRdb lists one record per CDR3 protein. The data contain about a million distinct CDR3 sequences, around two fifths of them singletons. The rearrangement uses TRBV6-2 or TRBV6-3 and TRBJ2-1; 7 positions match TRBD1. Sequencing was carried out using blood. The origin of this receptor is a man aged 18 to 29 in good health. CDR3 amino acids: CASSYNRDSTYEQFF. CDR3 nucleotide sequence: TGTGCCAGCAGTTACAACCGGGACAGCACCTACGAGCAGTTCTTC.